These 14 T cell receptor beta chains were all obtained from the same sample, sequenced in a study of shared clonotypes between healthy human individuals. The data were produced by immunoSEQ multiplex PCR, yet TCRdb's version contains in-frame clones alone and is incomplete. Altogether about 2.5 million clones are present, around 92% being singletons, with the ten largest covering about 0.41%. Specimen: naive CD4+ T cells from PBMCs. The subset here: CD45RA+ positively selected. The source of these receptors is a man aged 18 to 29 in good health. Some clones in this sample may be carry-over from other donors' samples.

This clone was observed a single time. This chain links TRBV11-2 with TRBJ2-7; TRBD2 matches at 14 bases. V lost 1 base and J lost 6; bases outside the gene matches: 11. The germline V gene encodes CDR1 SGHAT and CDR2 FQNNGV. The CDR3 runs 18 residues. The CDR3 loop is CASSLVGTSGSVAGEQYF. The CDR3 DNA is TGTGCCAGCAGCTTAGTCGGGACTAGCGGGAGTGTGGCTGGCGAGCAGTACTTC.

The chain combines TRBV18 with TRBJ2-7; tentative D call: TRBD2 (6 bases). V lost 3 bases and J 0 bases, leaving 18 bases between the germline ends. CDR3 size: 17 residues. Germline CDR1 is KGHSH and CDR2 is LQKENI. The CDR3 sequence: CASSPKSGTASSYEQYF. The CDR3 coding sequence is TGTGCCAGCTCACCCAAGTCCGGGACTGCTAGCTCCTACGAGCAGTACTTC.

V gene TRBV5-1 combines with J gene TRBJ1-1; D gene ambiguous. The V end lost 0 bases, the J end lost 4 bases, and 13 bases lay between the germline ends. The germline gives CDR1 SGHRS, CDR2 YFSETQ. The CDR3 extends over 15 amino acids. The CDR3 coding sequence is TGCGCCAGCAGCTTGGTTGTCAAGTCGGGCACTGAAGCTTTCTTT. The encoded protein is CASSLVVKSGTEAFF.

This clone was seen just once. The DNA for the CDR3 is TGCGCCAGCAGCTTTCGACAGGGACCCCCCTACGAGCAGTACTTC. As protein: CASSFRQGPPYEQYF. The V and J genes are TRBV5-1 and TRBJ2-7, with 7 bases that match TRBD1. Germline V lookup: CDR1 SGHRS, CDR2 YFSETQ. With V trimmed by 2 bases and J by 2 bases, 7 bases remained unmatched. The CDR3 runs 15 residues.

The V gene is TRBV5-1, the J gene TRBJ1-3; a possible D gene is TRBD1 (5 bases). Per the germline V gene, CDR1 is SGHRS and CDR2 is YFSETQ. The CDR3 is 15 residues long. V lost 4 bases to trimming and J lost 8 bases, with 19 bases between them. The DNA for the CDR3 is TGCGCCAGCAGCGGCGGGACGCACAGCGGCGACACCATATATTTT. Translation gives CASSGGTHSGDTIYF.

The chain recombines TRBV28 with TRBJ2-7, with TRBD1 identical over 7 bases. V lost 3 bases to trimming and J lost 1 base; unmatched junction nucleotides: 6. Germline CDR1 MDHEN, CDR2 SYDVKM. There are 15 residues in the CDR3. CDR3 bases: TGTGCCAGCAGTTTTCTTGGGACAGTGTCCTACGAGCAGTACTTC. This sequence encodes CASSFLGTVSYEQYF.

This clone showed up just once. This chain uses TRBV19 with TRBJ2-7, with 9 nucleotides matching TRBD1. The CDR3 spans 15 residues. CDR1 and CDR2 from the germline V gene are LNHDA and SQIVND (reference sequence). Trimming cost V 4 bases and J 2 bases; bases outside gene matches: 6. The CDR3 coding sequence is TGTGCCAGTAGTAGCCGGGACAGGGTTACCTACGAGCAGTACTTC. Protein: CASSSRDRVTYEQYF.

This chain connects TRBV29-1 to TRBJ2-5; D gene unclear. The germline V gene has CDR1 SQVTM and CDR2 ANQGSEA. This CDR3 comprises 13 residues. Between the trimmed V and J ends, which lost 4 bases and 2 bases, there was a span of 11 bases. The CDR3 sequence is CSVGQLMQETQYF. DNA of the CDR3: TGCAGCGTTGGGCAGCTTATGCAAGAGACCCAGTACTTC.

V is TRBV5-1 and J is TRBJ2-7; a weak D match, TRBD2 (6 bases). The CDR3 loop spans 13 amino acids. From germline, CDR1 is SGHRS and CDR2 YFSETQ. Trimming took 4 bases from V and 3 from J, leaving 11 bases between them. The CDR3 bases are TGCGCCAGCAGCCAAGGGACTTTCTACGAGCAGTACTTC. Its protein is CASSQGTFYEQYF.

The V gene is TRBV5-1, the J gene TRBJ1-5, with TRBD1 identical over 8 bases. The CDR3 totals 14 residues. In germline, CDR1 is SGHRS, CDR2 YFSETQ. V was clipped by 4 bases and J by 5 bases; unmatched bases: 5. Here the CDR3 reads CASSQMTGDQPQHF. For the CDR3, the DNA is TGCGCCAGCAGCCAGATGACAGGGGATCAGCCCCAGCATTTT.

The genes are TRBV11-2 and TRBJ2-1; no reliable D call. Germline loops: CDR1 SGHAT, CDR2 FQNNGV. The CDR3 runs to 13 residues. Trimming took off 5 bases at V and 6 bases at J, with 11 bases between the two ends. CDR3 sequence reads: CASSQINLNEQFF. The CDR3 nucleotides are TGTGCCAGCAGCCAAATTAACCTCAATGAGCAGTTCTTC.

In the case of this clone: The junction does not match germline at one end; this may be a read error. The V call is TRBV29-1, the J call TRBJ2-5; 7 bases are a match to TRBD2. This CDR3 comprises 16 residues. Per germline, CDR1 SQVTM and CDR2 ANQGSEA. CDR3 in amino acids: CKTSGGRGDYQGTQYF. CDR3 nucleotide sequence: TGCAAAACCTCCGGGGGACGGGGGGACTACCAAGGGACCCAGTACTTC. Variable domain in full (rest from reference TRBV29-1 and TRBJ2-5): SAVISQKPSRDICQRGTSLTIQCQVDSQVTMMFWYRQQPGQSLTLIATANQGSEATYESGFVIDKFPISRPNLTFSTLTVSNMSPEDSSIYLCKTSGGRGDYQGTQYFGPGTRLLVL.

The chain employs TRBV7-2 and TRBJ2-1; D is unresolved. Trimming left V 4 bases short and J 6 bases short, with 7 bases between. The CDR3 contains 12 residues. CDR1 and CDR2 (germline): SGHTA, FQGNSA. The CDR3 DNA reads as TGTGCCAGCAGCTCTGACCCCAATGAGCAGTTCTTC. Encoded protein: CASSSDPNEQFF. Using reference TRBV7-2 and TRBJ2-1 for the parts outside the CDR3, the full variable domain is GAGVSQSPSNKVTEKGKDVELRCDPISGHTALYWYRQSLGQGLEFLIYFQGNSAPDKSGLPSDRFSAERTGGSVSTLTIQRTQQEDSAVYLCASSSDPNEQFFGPGTRLTVL.

V gene TRBV2 combines with J gene TRBJ2-7; D not certain. Germline CDR1 SNHLY, CDR2 FYNNEI. The germline V and J ends were trimmed by 0 bases and 4 bases, with 16 bases remaining between them. There are 16 residues in the CDR3. The CDR3, as DNA: TGTGCCAGCAGTGAAGCTTGGCCCCCGAGTTTGTACGAGCAGTACTTC. Encoded protein: CASSEAWPPSLYEQYF.